Listed below are T cell receptor beta chains from one sample, sequenced in a study of cytotoxic CD8 clonotypes in ibrutinib-treated CLL. Only in-frame clones appear in the TCRdb table, and some are missing; sequencing was by immunoSEQ multiplex PCR. The profile covers about 20,000 clones, with 70% to 85% appearing a single time and about 26% taken by the ten largest. The starting material was PBMCs, obtained before ibrutinib treatment. The source of these receptors is a human donor with chronic lymphocytic leukemia. The CDR3 runs from the conserved cysteine through the conserved F or W. A D gene is named only where the DNA matches it firmly. Some rows have no size entry. The others give once, few or many, or a class for an expanded clone.

v_call: TRBV5-1
j_call: TRBJ2-5
d_call: NA
clone_size: NA
cdr3_nt: TGCGCCAGCAGCTTAAGAGGGATTAGCGGAGAGGGCCAAGAGACCCAGTACTTC
cdr3_aa: CASSLRGISGEGQETQYF

v_call: TRBV27
j_call: TRBJ1-1
d_call: NA
clone_size: NA
cdr3_nt: TGTGCCAGCAGTTTATCTTGGGGAAACACTGAAGCTTTCTTT
cdr3_aa: CASSLSWGNTEAFF

v_call: TRBV5-4
j_call: TRBJ2-7
d_call: TRBD1
clone_size: NA
cdr3_nt: TGTGCCAGCAGGCCCCCCGGGACAGGGACCCACGAGCAGTACTTC
cdr3_aa: CASRPPGTGTHEQYF

v_call: TRBV7-6
j_call: TRBJ2-7
d_call: TRBD2
clone_size: NA
cdr3_nt: TGTGCCAGCAGCTTAGGATTAGCGGGAGGAGGAAGGATGGACGAGCAGTACTTC
cdr3_aa: CASSLGLAGGGRMDEQYF

v_call: TRBV7-2
j_call: TRBJ2-3
d_call: NA
clone_size: NA
cdr3_nt: TGTGCCAGCAGCTTAGAGGGGGACCCCACAGATACGCAGTATTTT
cdr3_aa: CASSLEGDPTDTQYF

v_call: TRBV28
j_call: TRBJ2-3
d_call: NA
clone_size: NA
cdr3_nt: TGTGCCAGCAGTTTATTGTCAGGGGCCTCGCCGTATTTT
cdr3_aa: CASSLLSGASPYF

v_call: TRBV7-2
j_call: TRBJ2-7
d_call: TRBD2
clone_size: NA
cdr3_nt: TGTGCCAGCAGCCCCTCTAGCGGGAGCCCCTACGAGCAGTACTTC
cdr3_aa: CASSPSSGSPYEQYF

v_call: TRBV5-6
j_call: TRBJ2-7
d_call: TRBD1
clone_size: NA
cdr3_nt: TGTGCCAGCAGCTTGTTTATGGACAGGGCGACCTACGAGCAGTACTTC
cdr3_aa: CASSLFMDRATYEQYF

v_call: TRBV4-2
j_call: TRBJ1-2
d_call: NA
clone_size: few
cdr3_nt: TGTGCCAGCAGCCAGTTTGGGGCCAACTATGGCTACACCTTC
cdr3_aa: CASSQFGANYGYTF

v_call: TRBV7-3
j_call: TRBJ2-1
d_call: NA
clone_size: NA
cdr3_nt: TGTGCCAGCAGCTCGTCAAGGGAAAATGAGCAGTTCTTC
cdr3_aa: CASSSSRENEQFF

v_call: TRBV30
j_call: TRBJ2-7
d_call: NA
clone_size: NA
cdr3_nt: TGTGCCTGGAGGAGGCCCGGTCGGGACGAGCAGTACTTC
cdr3_aa: CAWRRPGRDEQYF